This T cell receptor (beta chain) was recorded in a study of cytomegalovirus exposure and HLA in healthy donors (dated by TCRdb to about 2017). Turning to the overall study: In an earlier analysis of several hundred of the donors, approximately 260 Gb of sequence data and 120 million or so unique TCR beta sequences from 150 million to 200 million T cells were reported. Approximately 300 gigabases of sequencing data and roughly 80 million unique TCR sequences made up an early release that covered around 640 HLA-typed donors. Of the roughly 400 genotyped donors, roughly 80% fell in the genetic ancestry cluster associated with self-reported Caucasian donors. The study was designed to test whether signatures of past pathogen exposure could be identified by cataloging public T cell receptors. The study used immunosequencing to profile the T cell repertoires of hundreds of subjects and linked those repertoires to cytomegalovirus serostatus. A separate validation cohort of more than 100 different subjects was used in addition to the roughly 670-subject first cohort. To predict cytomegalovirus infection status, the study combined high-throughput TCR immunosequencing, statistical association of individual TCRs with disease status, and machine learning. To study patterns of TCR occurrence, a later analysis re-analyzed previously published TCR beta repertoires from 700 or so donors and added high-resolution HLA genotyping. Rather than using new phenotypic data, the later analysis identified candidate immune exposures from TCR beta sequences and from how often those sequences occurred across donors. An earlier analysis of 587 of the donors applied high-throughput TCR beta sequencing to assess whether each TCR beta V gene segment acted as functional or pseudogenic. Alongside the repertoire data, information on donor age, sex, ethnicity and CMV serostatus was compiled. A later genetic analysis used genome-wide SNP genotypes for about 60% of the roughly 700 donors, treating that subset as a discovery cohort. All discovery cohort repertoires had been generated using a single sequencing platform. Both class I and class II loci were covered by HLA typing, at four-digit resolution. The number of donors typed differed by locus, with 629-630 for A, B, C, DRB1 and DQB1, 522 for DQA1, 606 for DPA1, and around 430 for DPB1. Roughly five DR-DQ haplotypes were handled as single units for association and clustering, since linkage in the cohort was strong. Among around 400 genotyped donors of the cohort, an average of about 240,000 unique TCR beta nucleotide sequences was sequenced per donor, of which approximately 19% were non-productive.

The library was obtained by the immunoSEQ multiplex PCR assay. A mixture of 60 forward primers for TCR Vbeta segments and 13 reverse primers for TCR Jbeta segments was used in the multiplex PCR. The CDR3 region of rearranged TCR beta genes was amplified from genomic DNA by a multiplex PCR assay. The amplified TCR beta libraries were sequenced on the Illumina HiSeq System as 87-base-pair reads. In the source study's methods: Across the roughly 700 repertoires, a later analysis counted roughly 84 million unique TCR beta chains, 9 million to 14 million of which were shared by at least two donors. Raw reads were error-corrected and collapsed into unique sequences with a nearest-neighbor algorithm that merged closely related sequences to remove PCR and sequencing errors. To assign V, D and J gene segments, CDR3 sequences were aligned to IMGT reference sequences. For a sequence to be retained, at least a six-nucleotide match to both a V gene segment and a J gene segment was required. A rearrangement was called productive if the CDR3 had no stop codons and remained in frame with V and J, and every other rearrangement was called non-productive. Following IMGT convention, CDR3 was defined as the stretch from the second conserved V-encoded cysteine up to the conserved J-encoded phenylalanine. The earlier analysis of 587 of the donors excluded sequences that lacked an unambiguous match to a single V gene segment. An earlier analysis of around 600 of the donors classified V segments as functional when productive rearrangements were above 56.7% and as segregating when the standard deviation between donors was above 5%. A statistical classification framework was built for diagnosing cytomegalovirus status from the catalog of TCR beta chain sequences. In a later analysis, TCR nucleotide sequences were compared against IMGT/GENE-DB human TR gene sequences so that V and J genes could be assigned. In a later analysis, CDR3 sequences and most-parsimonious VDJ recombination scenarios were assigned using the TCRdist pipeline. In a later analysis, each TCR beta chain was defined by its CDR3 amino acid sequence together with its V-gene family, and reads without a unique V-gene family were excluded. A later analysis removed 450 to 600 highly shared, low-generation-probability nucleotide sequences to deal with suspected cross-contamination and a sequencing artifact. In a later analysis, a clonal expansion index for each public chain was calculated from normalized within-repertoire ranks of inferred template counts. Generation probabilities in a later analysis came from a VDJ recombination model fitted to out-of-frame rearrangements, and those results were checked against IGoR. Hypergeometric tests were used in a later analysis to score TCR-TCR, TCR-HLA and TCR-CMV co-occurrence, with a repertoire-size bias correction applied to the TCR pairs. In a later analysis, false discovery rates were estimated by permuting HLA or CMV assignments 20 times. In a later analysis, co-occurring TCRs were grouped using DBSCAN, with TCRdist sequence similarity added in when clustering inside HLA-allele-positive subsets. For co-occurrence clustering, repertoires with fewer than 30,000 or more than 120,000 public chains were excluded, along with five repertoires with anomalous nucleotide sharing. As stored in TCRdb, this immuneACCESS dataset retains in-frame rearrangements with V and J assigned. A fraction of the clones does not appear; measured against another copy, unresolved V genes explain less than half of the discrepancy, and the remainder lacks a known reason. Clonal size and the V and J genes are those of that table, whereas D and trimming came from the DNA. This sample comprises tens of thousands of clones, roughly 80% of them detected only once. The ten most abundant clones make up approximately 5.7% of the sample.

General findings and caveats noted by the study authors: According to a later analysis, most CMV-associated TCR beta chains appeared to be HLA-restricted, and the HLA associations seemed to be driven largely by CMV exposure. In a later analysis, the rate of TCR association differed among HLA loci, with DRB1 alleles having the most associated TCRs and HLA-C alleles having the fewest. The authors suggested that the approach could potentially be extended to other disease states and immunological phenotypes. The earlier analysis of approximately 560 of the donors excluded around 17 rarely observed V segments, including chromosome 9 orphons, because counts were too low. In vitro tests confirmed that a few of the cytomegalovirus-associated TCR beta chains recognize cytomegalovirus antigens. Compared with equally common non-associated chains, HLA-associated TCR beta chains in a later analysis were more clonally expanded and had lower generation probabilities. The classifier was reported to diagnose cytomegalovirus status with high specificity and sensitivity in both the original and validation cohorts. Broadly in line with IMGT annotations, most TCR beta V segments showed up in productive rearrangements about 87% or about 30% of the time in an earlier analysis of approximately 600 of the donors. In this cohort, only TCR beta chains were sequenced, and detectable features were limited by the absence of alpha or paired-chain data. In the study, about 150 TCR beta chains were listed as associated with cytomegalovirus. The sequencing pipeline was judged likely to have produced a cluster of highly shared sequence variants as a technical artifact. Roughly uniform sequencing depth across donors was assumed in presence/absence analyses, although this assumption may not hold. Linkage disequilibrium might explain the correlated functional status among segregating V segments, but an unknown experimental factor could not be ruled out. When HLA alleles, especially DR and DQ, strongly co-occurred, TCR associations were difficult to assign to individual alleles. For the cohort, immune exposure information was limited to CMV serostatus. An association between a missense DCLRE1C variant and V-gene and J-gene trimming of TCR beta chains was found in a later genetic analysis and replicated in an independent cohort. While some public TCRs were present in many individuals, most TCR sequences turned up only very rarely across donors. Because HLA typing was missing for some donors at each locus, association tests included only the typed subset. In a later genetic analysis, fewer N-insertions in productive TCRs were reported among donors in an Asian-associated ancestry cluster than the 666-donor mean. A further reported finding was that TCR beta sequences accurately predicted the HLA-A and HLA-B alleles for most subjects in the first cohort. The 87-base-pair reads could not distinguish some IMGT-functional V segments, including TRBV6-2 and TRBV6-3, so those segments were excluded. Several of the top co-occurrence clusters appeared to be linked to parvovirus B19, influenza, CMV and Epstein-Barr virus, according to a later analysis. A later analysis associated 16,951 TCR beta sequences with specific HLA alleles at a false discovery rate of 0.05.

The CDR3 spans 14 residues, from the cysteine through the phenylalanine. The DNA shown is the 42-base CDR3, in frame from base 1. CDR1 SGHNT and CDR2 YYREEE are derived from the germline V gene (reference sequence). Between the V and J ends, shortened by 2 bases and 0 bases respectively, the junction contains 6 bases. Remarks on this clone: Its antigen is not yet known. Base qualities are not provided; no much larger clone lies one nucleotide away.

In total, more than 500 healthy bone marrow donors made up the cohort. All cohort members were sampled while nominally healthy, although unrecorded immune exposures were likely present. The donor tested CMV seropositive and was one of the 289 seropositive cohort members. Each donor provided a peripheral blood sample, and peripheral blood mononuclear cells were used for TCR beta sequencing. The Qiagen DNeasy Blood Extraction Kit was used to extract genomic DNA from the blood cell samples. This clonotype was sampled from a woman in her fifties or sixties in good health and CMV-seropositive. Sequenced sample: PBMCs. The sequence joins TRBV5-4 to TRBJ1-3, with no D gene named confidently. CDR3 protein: CASSFGNSGNTIYF. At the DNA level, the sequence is TGTGCCAGCAGCTTCGGTAACTCTGGAAACACCATATATTTT.